This T cell receptor (beta chain) derives from a study of cytomegalovirus exposure and HLA in healthy donors. V was pared by 2 bases and J by 7 bases, with 8 bases between. CDR1 and CDR2 (germline): MNHEY, SMNVEV (reference sequence). This CDR3 has 12 amino acids. Findings of the study overall: According to a later analysis, most TCR beta chains associated with CMV appeared HLA-restricted. The authors later found HLA-associated TCR beta chains more clonally expanded than equally common others.

The study ran its PCR with 60 Vbeta and 13 Jbeta primers. Generated by immunoSEQ multiplex PCR, the TCRdb table keeps only in-frame clones and is missing some. This sample's table reports roughly 100,000 clones. As for this clone: Its antigen is undetermined.

Source material: PBMCs. This chain uses TRBV27 with TRBJ1-1; D is perhaps TRBD1 (5 bases). The source is a man aged 35 to 55 in good health and CMV-seronegative. The CDR3 loop is CASSLPGNEAFF. Written as DNA, the CDR3 is TGTGCCAGCAGTTTACCAGGGAATGAAGCTTTCTTT.